This T cell receptor beta chain was profiled in a study of T cell repertoires in cytomegalovirus infection. Study summary: Indications came from public TCR beta signatures; they pointed to CMV infection and to a matching HLA type. Study findings and constraints: In two of eight donors, the top clonotype was HLA-C-restricted CMV-specific. The cumulative frequency of public TCR beta families distinguished individuals who carried CMV together with the relevant HLA.

In TCRdb, the reads were re-called with MiXCR into one record per CDR3 protein. This table has about 830,000 distinct CDR3 sequences, approximately 29% appearing once. The CDR3 runs 14 residues. Germline V CDR1 and CDR2: MNHEY, SVGEGT. Trimming removed 2 bases at V and 3 bases at J, with 10 bases between. As for this clonotype: Its antigen is not known.

The TCR comes from a human donor in good health (CMV status not recorded). Some clones in this sample may be carry-over from other donors' samples. The sample consisted of cultured CD8+ T cells from PBMCs, taken from culture after CMV antigen stimulation. The chain carries TRBV6-2 or TRBV6-3 and TRBJ2-5; tentative D call: TRBD1 (5 bases). The CDR3 region is CASSYETAKETQYF. In nucleotides, the CDR3 is TGTGCCAGCAGTTACGAGACAGCCAAAGAGACCCAGTACTTC.